The clone carrying this T cell receptor beta chain was observed many times. Its antigen is currently unknown. This specimen belongs to a study of T cells in Graves' hyperthyroidism and ophthalmopathy. Study summary: Peripheral blood sampling occurred at initial diagnosis, before any treatment.

General study results and limits: Peripheral blood also featured most of the thyroid clonotypes expanded above 0.001.

RNA transcripts were the template for amplifying TCR beta CDR3 regions. Primed by the HTBI set, a first-round RT-PCR was run on the TCR CDR3. TCRdb independently ran MiXCR on the multiplex PCR reads; one entry per CDR3 protein. The data contain hundreds of thousands of distinct CDR3 sequences, over 10% of them singletons. Germline lookup yields CDR1 KGHDR and CDR2 SFDVKD. The CDR3 is 16 residues long. Trimming pared 0 bases from V and 1 base from J, leaving 9 bases between. No progression to ophthalmopathy during 18 months of follow-up defined stable disease. The chain combines TRBV24-1 with TRBJ2-1; the D call may be TRBD1 or TRBD2 (6 bases each). Sequencing was carried out using blood. The receptor was isolated from a woman aged 18-29 years with Graves' hyperthyroidism. CDR3 residues: CATSDLKGGSYNEQFF. CDR3 DNA sequence: TGTGCCACCAGTGATTTGAAAGGGGGGTCCTACAATGAGCAGTTCTTC.